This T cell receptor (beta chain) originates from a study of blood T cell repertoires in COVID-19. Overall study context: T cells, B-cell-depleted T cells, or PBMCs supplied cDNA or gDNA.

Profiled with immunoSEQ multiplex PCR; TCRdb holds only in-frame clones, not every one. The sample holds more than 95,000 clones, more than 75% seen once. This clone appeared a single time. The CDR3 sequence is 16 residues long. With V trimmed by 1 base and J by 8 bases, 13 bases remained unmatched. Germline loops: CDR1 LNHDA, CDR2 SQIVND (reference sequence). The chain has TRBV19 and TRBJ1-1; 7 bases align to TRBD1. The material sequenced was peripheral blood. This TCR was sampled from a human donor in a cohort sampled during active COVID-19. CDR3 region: CASSIGWDEGTEEAFF. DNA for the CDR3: TGTGCCAGTAGTATAGGTTGGGACGAGGGGACAGAAGAAGCTTTCTTT.